This entry describes one T cell receptor (beta chain). Its antigen remains unknown. The V segment lost 3 bases and the J segment 4 bases; nucleotides outside the gene matches: 1. The CDR3 runs 13 residues. In germline, CDR1 is SGHRS, CDR2 YFSETQ. These data come from a study of blood T cells in healthy people across ages. Study-level points and caveats: Naive T cell percentage showed a strong correlation with the diversity of TCR beta. Estimates of diversity drawn from one million T cells were considered underestimates. Donor CMV status, an unknown factor, possibly confounded changes in expanded clonotypes. Compared with aged donors, long-lived donors showed fewer expanded clones, suggesting selection.

A second PCR of 7 to 11 cycles used a sample-barcoded 5' primer and a J-beta primer mix. TCRdb processed the 5' RACE reads anew with MiXCR; each CDR3 protein has one entry. In the table there are roughly 800,000 distinct CDR3 sequences, roughly 34% of which are singletons. This chain connects TRBV5-1 to TRBJ1-1; 9 bases align to TRBD1. The receptor's source is a man between 18 and 29 years old in good health. What was sequenced was blood. As DNA, the CDR3 is TGCGCCAGCAGCTCACAGGGGGCCACTGAAGCTTTCTTT. Amino acid sequence: CASSSQGATEAFF.